The 12 T cell receptor beta chains presented below share a single source sample, sequenced in a study of Tregs in tolerant kidney transplant recipients. Profiled with immunoSEQ multiplex PCR; TCRdb holds only in-frame clones, not every one. This listing includes tens of thousands of clones. The sample was CD4+ T cells from blood, taken before the transplant. The receptors shown here come from a human donor who received a combined kidney and bone marrow transplant.

To note about this clone: The observed sequence ends 3 residues before the CDR3 terminus, with the missing tail filled in from the germline J gene. This chain joins TRBV19 and TRBJ1-1; weak D call: TRBD1 (5 bases). Germline V lookup: CDR1 LNHDA, CDR2 SQIVND (reference sequence). There are 17 residues in the CDR3. Trimming shortened V by 4 bases and J by 4 bases, and 22 bases separated the two germline ends. CDR3 DNA (partial): TGTGCCAGTAGTACCGGGCGTGCGGAGGGAGGGGCCACTGAA. This gives the protein CASSTGRAEGGATE. The CDR3 in its entirety is CASSTGRAEGGATEAFF. The full variable domain, its missing parts supplied by reference TRBV19 and TRBJ1-1, is DGGITQSPKYLFRKEGQNVTLSCEQNLNHDAMYWYRQDPGQGLRLIYYSQIVNDFQKGDIAEGYSVSREKKESFPLTVTSAQKNPTAFYLCASSTGRAEGGATEAFFGQGTRLTVV.

Notes on this clone: Sequencing ends 3 residues short of the CDR3 end; the germline J gene provides the rest. The chain carries TRBV19 and TRBJ1-3; 7 positions agree with TRBD1. The CDR3 is 15 residues long. The germline CDR1 and CDR2 sequences are LNHDA and SQIVND (reference sequence). V lost 5 bases, J lost 4 bases, and 8 bases stayed unmatched. The sequenced part of the CDR3 DNA is TGTGCCAGTAGTTTCGGGGACAGCTCCGGAAACACC. Its protein is CASSFGDSSGNT. The full CDR3 protein reads CASSFGDSSGNTIYF.

With respect to this clone: The CDR3 goes on 3 residues after the read ends, and that part is filled in from the germline J gene. The chain recombines TRBV7-2 with TRBJ2-5, with D possibly TRBD2 on 5 matching bases. CDR3 size: 13 residues. Trimming took 3 bases from V and 4 from J, leaving 9 bases between them. Germline V gives CDR1 SGHTA, CDR2 FQGNSA. Partial CDR3 DNA: TGTGCCAGCAGCTTTAATGCGGGAGAGACC. Translation: CASSFNAGET. The entire CDR3 protein is CASSFNAGETQYF.

Regarding this clone: Read coverage stops 3 residues before the CDR3 terminus; the germline J gene supplies the remainder. The V and J genes are TRBV7-2 and TRBJ1-3; 7 bases map to TRBD1. In germline, CDR1 is SGHTA, CDR2 FQGNSA. The CDR3 sequence is 14 residues long. Trimming at V came to 5 bases and at J to 4 bases, leaving 5 bases not matched to a gene. The sequenced CDR3 bases are TGTGCCAGCAGCATACCGGGACAGGGAAACACC. Residues: CASSIPGQGNT. The CDR3 reads in full as CASSIPGQGNTIYF.

Regarding this clone: The CDR3 goes on 3 residues after the read ends, and that part is filled in from the germline J gene. The V gene is TRBV19, the J gene TRBJ2-1, with 11 nucleotides matching TRBD2. Germline-derived CDR1 and CDR2 are LNHDA and SQIVND (reference sequence). J was trimmed by 0 bases and V by 5 bases; bases with no gene match: 9. This CDR3 has 18 residues. The CDR3 sequence: CASSFGTSGGGSYNEQFF. Incomplete CDR3 DNA: TGTGCCAGTAGTTTCGGGACTAGCGGAGGCGGCTCCTACAATGAG.

CDR3 sequence reads: CASRAGGTNEKLFF. CDR3 DNA (partial): TGTGCCAGCAGAGCAGGGGGAACTAATGAAAAA. The V and J genes are TRBV7-2 and TRBJ1-4; 7 bases map to TRBD1. The read stops 3 residues short of the end of the CDR3; the missing end is completed from the germline J gene. The trim removed 6 bases at V and 1 base at J, leaving 2 bases unmatched. The CDR3 has 14 amino acids. Per germline, CDR1 SGHTA and CDR2 FQGNSA. The full variable domain, with the rest looked up from reference TRBV7-2 and TRBJ1-4, is GAGVSQSPSNKVTEKGKDVELRCDPISGHTALYWYRQSLGQGLEFLIYFQGNSAPDKSGLPSDRFSAERTGGSVSTLTIQRTQQEDSAVYLCASRAGGTNEKLFFGSGTQLSVL.

Comments on this clone: The read is 3 residues too short to cover the CDR3 end, so that end is filled in from the germline J gene. The J gene is TRBJ1-1, the V gene TRBV7-2; D not resolved. The CDR3 covers 14 residues. CDR1 and CDR2 from the germline V gene are SGHTA and FQGNSA. The V and J ends lost 1 base and 5 bases respectively, with 11 bases between them. Partial CDR3 DNA: TGTGCCAGCAGCTTAGGTGGCAGTAAGACTGAA. Protein sequence: CASSLGGSKTE. The whole CDR3 region reads CASSLGGSKTEAFF.

On this clone itself: The read ends 3 residues before the CDR3 terminus; that terminus is restored from the germline J gene. The chain couples TRBV7-9 to TRBJ2-7; D may be TRBD2 (6 bases). Germline V lookup: CDR1 SEHNR, CDR2 FQNEAQ (reference sequence). V lost 2 bases to trimming and J lost 3 bases, with 14 bases between them. CDR3 length: 15 residues. The CDR3 here is CASSLRLDANYEQYF. CDR3 bases read: TGTGCCAGCAGCTTACGACTAGACGCGAACTACGAG. The variable domain in full, with the rest retrieved from reference TRBV7-9 and TRBJ2-7, is DTGVSQNPRHKITKRGQNVTFRCDPISEHNRLYWYRQTLGQGPEFLTYFQNEAQLEKSRLLSDRFSAERPKGSFSTLEIQRTEQGDSAMYLCASSLRLDANYEQYFGPGTRLTVT.

On this clone itself: The observed sequence ends 3 residues before the CDR3 terminus, with the missing tail filled in from the germline J gene. The genes are TRBV6-1 and TRBJ2-2; D unresolved. This CDR3 has 15 amino acids. Trimming removed 1 base at V and 1 base at J, with 7 bases between. Germline CDR1 reads MNHNS; CDR2 reads SASEGT. The CDR3 spells CASSEGPMNTGELFF. CDR3 DNA, as far as it was read: TGTGCCAGCAGTGAAGGGCCCATGAACACCGGGGAG.

Concerning this clone itself: The read terminates 3 residues before the CDR3 end, so the remaining end is supplied by the germline J gene. V is TRBV6-1 and J is TRBJ1-6, with TRBD1 as a possible D gene (5 bases). CDR3 length: 12 residues. Germline values: CDR1 MNHNS, CDR2 SASEGT. The V end was cut by 4 bases, the J end by 12 bases, with 10 bases between. CDR3 protein: CASSVIGGPLHF. CDR3 DNA, as far as it was read: TGTGCCAGCAGTGTTATCGGGGGACCC.

Notes on this clone: The CDR3 extends 3 residues past the end of the read, so its final part is completed from the germline J gene. The gene calls are TRBV2 and TRBJ2-5, with TRBD2 as a possible D gene (5 bases). V was clipped by 5 bases and J by 4 bases, with 14 bases between them. Germline CDR1 reads SNHLY; CDR2 reads FYNNEI. The length of the CDR3 is 14 residues. The sequenced part of the CDR3 DNA is TGTGCCAGCAGTCCCCCCGCTAGCCGAGAGACC. The encoded protein is CASSPPASRET. The entire CDR3 protein is CASSPPASRETQYF.

Concerning this clone itself: Read sequence stops 3 residues before the CDR3 end, and the germline J gene provides the missing end. This chain joins TRBV30 and TRBJ1-2, with D possibly being TRBD1 (6 bases). The CDR3 totals 13 residues. Germline values: CDR1 GTSNPN, CDR2 SVGIG (reference sequence). The germline V and J ends were trimmed by 5 bases and 5 bases, with 15 bases remaining between them. This CDR3 is CAWGQGPLYGYTF. The CDR3 bases that were read are TGTGCCTGGGGTCAGGGGCCGTTGTATGGC.